Shown below are 30 T cell receptor beta chains from a single sample sequenced in a study of T cells in Graves' hyperthyroidism and ophthalmopathy. Template material for amplifying TCR beta CDR3 regions consisted of RNA transcripts. TCR CDR3 underwent first-round RT-PCR with the HTBI primer set. One entry per CDR3 protein results from TCRdb running MiXCR on the multiplex PCR reads. The sample lists 400,000 to 500,000 distinct CDR3 sequences, 14% to 15% seen once, with about 12% in the top ten. The material sequenced was blood. These receptors originate from a man aged 18-30 years with Graves' ophthalmopathy.

This clonotype appeared many times. This sequence joins TRBV5-8 and TRBJ2-7; D uncertain. CDR3 length: 15 residues. Germline assignment: CDR1 SGHTS and CDR2 YDEGEE. The V end lost 4 bases, the J end lost 2 bases, and 16 bases lay between the germline ends. The CDR3 DNA is TGTGCCAGCAGCCCGGGCCAGGACGGTGCCTACGAGCAGTACTTC. Protein product: CASSPGQDGAYEQYF.

This clonotype was detected ten times or more. The V gene is TRBV10-3, the J gene TRBJ2-5; a weak D match, TRBD2 (6 bases). Trimming left V 5 bases short and J 1 base short, with 11 bases between. The CDR3 runs 14 residues. CDR1 and CDR2 (germline): ENHRY, SYGVKD. The CDR3 bases are TGTGCCATCAGTTCCCCTAGCGTCCAAGAGACCCAGTACTTC. The encoded protein is CAISSPSVQETQYF.

The chain is built from TRBV19 and TRBJ2-1; the D is unclear. The V end lost 4 bases, the J end lost 4 bases, and 20 bases lay between the germline ends. Germline V gives CDR1 LNHDA, CDR2 SQIVND (reference sequence). This CDR3 region has 17 residues. The DNA for the CDR3 is TGTGCCAGTAGTACTCACGAATGGCAGTTCCGTTACAATGAGCAGTTCTTC. Translation gives CASSTHEWQFRYNEQFF.

This clonotype has a count of ten or more. The CDR3 reads CASSLSIAGASTDTQYF. The CDR3 DNA sequence: TGTGCCAGCAGTTTATCGATAGCGGGGGCTAGCACAGATACGCAGTATTTT. This sequence joins TRBV27 and TRBJ2-3; 9 nucleotides line up with TRBD2. The V and J ends lost 0 bases and 0 bases, in that order; junction bases with no gene match: 4. The CDR3 covers 17 residues. Germline lookup yields CDR1 MNHEY and CDR2 SMNVEV (reference sequence).

This clonotype came up many times. The gene calls are TRBV12-3 or TRBV12-4 and TRBJ1-5; tentative D call: TRBD1 (5 bases). Trimming left V 6 bases short and J 1 base short, with 7 bases between. The CDR3 length is 13 residues. The CDR3 DNA reads as TGTGCCAGCAGGGGACTGAGCAATCAGCCCCAGCATTTT. This gives the protein CASRGLSNQPQHF.

This clonotype has a count of ten or more. The chain employs TRBV6-2 or TRBV6-3 and TRBJ2-5; 8 bases align to TRBD1. The CDR3 has 15 amino acids. Trimming at V came to 2 bases and at J to 4 bases, leaving 6 bases not matched to a gene. Per the germline V gene, CDR1 is MNHEY and CDR2 is SVGEGT. The CDR3, as DNA: TGTGCCAGCAGTTACACCCCCGGACAGGGAGAGACCCAGTACTTC. It encodes CASSYTPGQGETQYF.

This clonotype was seen at least ten times. The genes are TRBV7-9 and TRBJ2-1; D gene unclear. Trimming removed 1 base at V and 6 bases at J, with 16 bases between. CDR1 and CDR2 (germline): SEHNR, FQNEAQ (reference sequence). The CDR3 spans 16 residues. The DNA for the CDR3 is TGTGCCAGCAGCTTAGTACGGCTAGTGGTCCCCAATGAGCAGTTCTTC. Translating gives CASSLVRLVVPNEQFF.

There are many counts of this clonotype. The chain combines TRBV12-3 or TRBV12-4 with TRBJ1-1, with D hard to call. V was cut by 1 base and J by 10 bases, with 13 bases left in between. The CDR3 runs to 13 residues. The CDR3 bases are TGTGCCAGCAGTTTAGTAAGTTCGGAATCAGCTTTCTTT. Translated: CASSLVSSESAFF.

In this sample, this clonotype turned up many times. The chain recombines TRBV11-2 with TRBJ2-3; tentatively, D is TRBD1 or TRBD2 (6 bases each). Trimming took off 3 bases at V and 2 bases at J, with 15 bases between the two ends. Looked up from germline, CDR1 is SGHAT and CDR2 is FQNNGV. There are 16 residues in the CDR3. Here the CDR3 reads CASSFIEGGPTDTQYF. CDR3 nucleotide sequence: TGTGCCAGCAGCTTTATTGAGGGGGGCCCCACAGATACGCAGTATTTT.

This clonotype was detected ten times or more. J is TRBJ2-1 and V is TRBV12-3 or TRBV12-4; 8 bases align to TRBD1. The CDR3 is 15 amino acids. V shed 4 bases and J 2 bases; nucleotides not matched to a gene: 4. The CDR3 here is CASSSQGATYNEQFF. CDR3 bases: TGTGCCAGCAGTTCCCAGGGGGCTACCTACAATGAGCAGTTCTTC.

The CDR3 DNA sequence: TGTGCCAGTAGTCGGGACAAAGACTCTGGGGCCAACGTCCTGACTTTC. Translated, it gives CASSRDKDSGANVLTF. The chain joins TRBV19 to TRBJ2-6, with D perhaps TRBD1 (6 bases). Germline assignment: CDR1 LNHDA and CDR2 SQIVND (reference sequence). V was cut by 5 bases and J by 0 bases, with 11 bases left in between. CDR3 length: 16 amino acids.

A word on this clonotype: This may arise from a read error, as a much more abundant clone is one base away. This chain joins TRBV11-3 and TRBJ2-1; D unclear. This CDR3 has 11 amino acids. Germline V gene data show CDR1 as SGHNT and CDR2 as YENEEA. The CDR3 bases are TGTGCCAGCAGCTCCCGGAATGAGAAGTTCTTC. Translation: CASSSRNEKFF.

The chain couples TRBV12-3 or TRBV12-4 to TRBJ1-4, with D unresolved. Trimming shortened V by 7 bases and J by 8 bases, and 17 bases separated the two germline ends. The CDR3 is 14 residues long. Here the CDR3 DNA reads TGTGCCAGCACCCCCAGTGTTCTTGGGGAAAAACTGTTTTTT. It codes for CASTPSVLGEKLFF.

This clonotype was detected many times. The V gene is TRBV6-1, the J gene TRBJ2-1; tentative D call: TRBD2 (7 bases). V was clipped by 6 bases and J by 5 bases, with 17 bases between them. The length of the CDR3 is 15 residues. CDR1 and CDR2 (germline): MNHNS, SASEGT. CDR3 nucleotides: TGTGCCAGCAGCAAGGAGGGGGGGGGGAACAATGAGCAGTTCTTC. Protein: CASSKEGGGNNEQFF.

This rearrangement joins TRBV7-6 to TRBJ2-1, with TRBD1 as a possible D gene (6 bases). CDR1 is SGHVS and CDR2 is FNYEAQ in the germline V gene. CDR3 length: 13 residues. Trimming removed 5 bases at V and 8 bases at J, with 13 bases between. Written as DNA, the CDR3 is TGTGCCAGCAGCGACACAGGGAGCCATGAGCAGTTCTTC. Protein sequence: CASSDTGSHEQFF.

The chain couples TRBV7-9 to TRBJ2-3; TRBD1 aligns across 9 bases. Per germline, CDR1 SEHNR and CDR2 FQNEAQ (reference sequence). J was trimmed by 1 base and V by 4 bases; bases with no gene match: 6. This CDR3 has 16 residues. CDR3 sequence: CASSSGTGRRTDTQYF. The DNA for the CDR3 is TGTGCCAGCAGCTCTGGGACAGGGAGACGCACAGATACGCAGTATTTT.

This clonotype showed up many times. The gene calls are TRBV20-1 and TRBJ1-1, with D maybe TRBD1 (6 bases). With 5 bases removed from V and 9 bases from J, the gap between germline ends came to 13 bases. Germline-derived CDR1 and CDR2 are DFQATT and SNEGSKA (reference sequence). CDR3 size: 11 residues. The CDR3 sequence: CSASRQDKAFF. The CDR3 coding sequence is TGCAGTGCTTCCCGACAGGATAAAGCTTTCTTT.

This clonotype occurred a few times. The gene calls are TRBV24-1 and TRBJ2-1; a weak D match, TRBD2 (6 bases). This CDR3 spans 15 amino acids. The V end was cut by 4 bases, the J end by 4 bases, with 13 bases between. Looked up from germline, CDR1 is KGHDR and CDR2 is SFDVKD. In DNA, the CDR3 is TGTGCCACCAGTGAGACCGGGACTCGATACAATGAGCAGTTCTTC. The encoded protein is CATSETGTRYNEQFF.

There are a few counts of this clonotype. The chain combines TRBV4-1 with TRBJ2-1, with TRBD2 identical over 7 bases. The germline CDR1 and CDR2 sequences are MGHRA and YSYEKL. The CDR3 totals 17 residues. Trimming cost V 4 bases and J 5 bases; bases outside gene matches: 14. The CDR3 DNA sequence: TGCGCCAGCAGCCCCTACCTGGACGGGAGGAGAAACAATGAGCAGTTCTTC. This encodes CASSPYLDGRRNNEQFF.

This clonotype was observed many times. The chain uses TRBV12-3 or TRBV12-4 and TRBJ1-2; 7 bases align to TRBD1. V was pared by 5 bases and J by 4 bases, with 4 bases of the junction left unmatched. This CDR3 has 13 residues. The CDR3 sequence: CASSTDRRYGYTF. CDR3 bases: TGTGCCAGCAGTACGGACAGGCGCTATGGCTACACCTTC.

This clonotype was recorded many times. The J gene is TRBJ1-2, the V gene TRBV3-1; D may be TRBD1 (6 bases). Looked up from germline, CDR1 is LGHDT and CDR2 is YNNKEL (reference sequence). The CDR3 has 14 amino acids. The ends were cut back, 3 bases at V and 4 bases at J, with 12 bases in the middle. CDR3 protein: CASSQPGHPYGYTF. Written as DNA, the CDR3 is TGTGCCAGCAGCCAGCCGGGACACCCCTATGGCTACACCTTC.

Concerning this clonotype: This could be a read error, since a much larger clone is one nucleotide away. The chain joins TRBV5-1 to TRBJ2-2, with 12 bases that match TRBD2. The length of the CDR3 is 16 residues. Germline CDR1 SGHRS, CDR2 YFSETQ. The CDR3 DNA sequence: TGCGTCAGCAGCTCCAAGACTAGCGGGAGTACCGGGGAGCTGTTTTTT. The encoded protein is CVSSSKTSGSTGELFF.

This clonotype was picked up many times. The J gene is TRBJ2-1, the V gene TRBV12-3 or TRBV12-4; possible D gene TRBD1, 5 bases. This CDR3 region has 13 residues. V lost 6 bases and J 8 bases, leaving 14 bases between the germline ends. The CDR3 here is CASSGQGLHEQFF. In DNA, the CDR3 is TGTGCCAGCAGCGGTCAGGGTTTGCATGAGCAGTTCTTC.

This clonotype was detected many times. The genes are TRBV7-6 and TRBJ2-5, with D hard to call. Germline CDR1 is SGHVS and CDR2 is FNYEAQ. Trimming took off 1 base at V and 3 bases at J, with 12 bases between the two ends. The CDR3 runs to 15 residues. CDR3 DNA sequence: TGTGCCAGCAGCTTAGTCGATACGGGTAAAGAGACCCAGTACTTC. This sequence encodes CASSLVDTGKETQYF.

This clonotype was recorded many times. The chain employs TRBV7-3 and TRBJ2-6, with TRBD2 matching over 8 bases. This CDR3 region has 19 residues. V lost 1 base to trimming and J lost 2 bases; unmatched junction nucleotides: 10. Germline CDR1 is SGHTA and CDR2 is FQGTGA. The CDR3, as DNA: TGTGCCAGCAGCTTAAGCGTCTTAGCGGGAAACCCTGGGGCCAACGTCCTGACTTTC. Translation gives CASSLSVLAGNPGANVLTF.

This chain uses TRBV9 with TRBJ1-6, with TRBD1 matching over 10 bases. V was pared by 0 bases and J by 6 bases, with 6 bases of the junction left unmatched. Germline V gives CDR1 SGDLS, CDR2 YYNGEE. The CDR3 is made up of 17 amino acids. CDR3 in DNA: TGTGCCAGCAGCGTAGGGACAGGGGGTTTATTTAATTCACCCCTCCACTTT. Its protein is CASSVGTGGLFNSPLHF.

The rearrangement links TRBV7-9 to TRBJ2-5, with a tentative D call TRBD2 (6 bases). Trimming left V 8 bases short and J 2 bases short, with 15 bases between. Germline CDR1 SEHNR, CDR2 FQNEAQ (reference sequence). The CDR3 totals 14 residues. The DNA for the CDR3 is TGTGCCAGCCGCCCACCGAGCGGGCAAGAGACCCAGTACTTC. Protein sequence: CASRPPSGQETQYF.

This clonotype was counted between two and nine times. The rearrangement links TRBV27 to TRBJ1-2, with D hard to call. CDR1 and CDR2 (germline): MNHEY, SMNVEV (reference sequence). With 5 bases removed from V and 1 base from J, the gap between germline ends came to 11 bases. The CDR3 is 14 residues long. The CDR3 spells CASSRAGNNYGYTF. Here the CDR3 DNA reads TGTGCCAGCAGTAGAGCCGGGAATAACTATGGCTACACCTTC.

This clonotype has ten or more counts. This chain connects TRBV27 to TRBJ1-4, with 7 bases lining up with TRBD1. The CDR3 contains 14 residues. V lost 5 bases and J lost 7; bases outside the gene matches: 7. CDR1 is MNHEY, CDR2 SMNVEV, per germline (reference sequence). The CDR3 sequence: CASSPMGQSEKLFF. The CDR3 DNA follows: TGTGCCAGCAGTCCTATGGGACAGAGTGAAAAACTGTTTTTT.

In this sample, this clonotype turned up many times. The chain employs TRBV20-1 and TRBJ2-5; D possibly corresponds to TRBD1 (5 bases). V was trimmed by 3 bases and J by 5 bases, leaving 13 bases between them. The CDR3 extends over 13 amino acids. Germline V gene lookup returns CDR1 DFQATT and CDR2 SNEGSKA (reference sequence). The CDR3 loop is CSASPQGTETQYF. The DNA of the CDR3 is TGCAGTGCTAGTCCTCAGGGCACGGAGACCCAGTACTTC.